The clone carrying this TCR beta chain was seen ten or more times. This specimen belongs to a study of T-cell reconstitution after alpha-beta-depleted transplantation in children. Unique molecular identifiers were used in preparing the TCRbeta library. In TCRdb, the PCR reads were re-called with MiXCR into one record per CDR3 protein. Found here are 360,000 or so distinct CDR3 sequences, around 20% of them singletons; the top ten hold 3.8%. Germline V gives CDR1 SGHTA, CDR2 FQGNSA. The CDR3 has 14 residues. V gave up 1 base and J gave up 7 bases, with 11 bases separating them. The starting material was PBMCs from the stem cell graft donor, obtained from the stem cell graft. The chain uses TRBV7-2 and TRBJ2-1, with D uncertain. The receptor's source is a human donor who donated a stem cell graft to a child with acute myeloid leukemia. The CDR3 DNA reads TGTGCCAGCAGCTTAGGAATCCAGAGGAATGAGCAGTTCTTC. This codes for CASSLGIQRNEQFF.